Following are 31 T cell receptor beta chains from one sample sequenced in a study of human T cells and chemical hapten exposure. TCRdb analysed the RACE reads with MiXCR anew, one entry per CDR3 protein. This table holds some 360,000 distinct CDR3 sequences, approximately 5% found once. The time point is: pre-sensitization, week 0. Treatment specified: therapeutic diphenylcyclopropenone sensitization with weekly scalp DPC. This sample comprised whole blood, obtained in connection with sensitization to the hapten diphenylcyclopropenone (DPC). The receptors shown here come from a woman in her forties or fifties with alopecia areata. Some clones in this sample may be carry-over from other donors' samples.

In its sample, this clonotype was seen a few times. V usage is TRBV7-9 and J usage is TRBJ2-1, with 11 bases fitting TRBD2. V dropped 2 bases and J dropped 6; count of bases not matched to a gene: 6. CDR3 length: 16 amino acids. Germline lookup yields CDR1 SEHNR and CDR2 FQNEAQ (reference sequence). CDR3 coding DNA: TGTGCCAGCAGCTTAATCCTAGCGGGAGGAAGCAATGAGCAGTTCTTC. Amino acid sequence: CASSLILAGGSNEQFF.

In this sample, this clonotype turned up many times. This chain uses TRBV4-1 with TRBJ2-7; 10 bases map to TRBD2. The CDR3 extends over 16 amino acids. The V gene's germline CDR1 is MGHRA and CDR2 YSYEKL. J lost 1 base, V lost 2 bases, and 5 bases had no gene match. The CDR3, as DNA: TGCGCCAGCAGCCAACAAAGGACTAGCGGTTCCTACGAGCAGTACTTC. Residues: CASSQQRTSGSYEQYF.

This clonotype has ten or more counts. This rearrangement joins TRBV4-1 to TRBJ2-1; D gene unclear. Between the trimmed V and J ends, which lost 0 bases and 4 bases, there was a span of 13 bases. The CDR3 runs 16 residues. Germline CDR1 reads MGHRA; CDR2 reads YSYEKL. In DNA form, the CDR3 reads TGCGCCAGCAGCCAAGAATCCGGGCAGCATTACAATGAGCAGTTCTTC. Translation: CASSQESGQHYNEQFF.

Only a few counts were recorded for this clonotype. The gene calls are TRBV19 and TRBJ2-1, with TRBD1 identical over 8 bases. The germline CDR1 and CDR2 sequences are LNHDA and SQIVND (reference sequence). This CDR3 spans 14 amino acids. With 5 bases clipped from V and 4 bases from J, the junction kept 4 bases outside the gene matches. CDR3 residues: CASSVDRDYNEQFF. In nucleotides, the CDR3 is TGTGCCAGTAGTGTGGACAGGGATTACAATGAGCAGTTCTTC.

This clonotype has only a few counts. The chain recombines TRBV9 with TRBJ2-3; 10 bases are shared with TRBD2. Trimming removed 0 bases from V and 5 bases from J; junction bases left unmatched: 9. The CDR3 runs to 17 residues. Germline CDR1 is SGDLS and CDR2 is YYNGEE. The DNA of the CDR3 is TGTGCCAGCAGCGTAGATCCAGCGGGGGGGCCAAGAGATACGCAGTATTTT. The encoded protein is CASSVDPAGGPRDTQYF.

The rearrangement uses TRBV6-6 and TRBJ1-5, with D tentatively TRBD1 (5 bases). This CDR3 region has 16 residues. Germline V gene lookup returns CDR1 MNHNY and CDR2 SVGAGI (reference sequence). Trimming removed 0 bases from V and 2 bases from J, with 11 bases in between. In DNA, the CDR3 is TGTGCCAGCAGTTACTCTGGGCAGGGTGGCAATCAGCCCCAGCATTTT. Protein sequence: CASSYSGQGGNQPQHF.

This rearrangement joins TRBV5-1 to TRBJ1-1; 8 bases agree with TRBD1. J gave up 4 bases and V 4 bases, and 18 bases lay outside the gene matches. Germline CDR1 reads SGHRS; CDR2 reads YFSETQ. This CDR3 is 18 amino acids long. This CDR3 reads CASSKGGRTGLIGTEAFF. The CDR3 DNA reads as TGCGCCAGCAGCAAGGGTGGACGGACAGGGCTTATAGGCACTGAAGCTTTCTTT.

This clonotype appeared a few times. The CDR3 DNA is TGCGCCAGCCTAGGATGGCAGGGTGGCTACACCTTC. Amino acids: CASLGWQGGYTF. This chain uses TRBV4-1 with TRBJ1-2, with D perhaps matching TRBD1 (5 bases). Germline-derived CDR1 and CDR2 are MGHRA and YSYEKL. The V end lost 8 bases, the J end lost 7 bases, and 14 bases lay between the germline ends. The CDR3 consists of 12 residues.

This clonotype was counted at least ten times. This chain connects TRBV6-5 to TRBJ2-4; D gene uncertain. CDR3 size: 13 residues. Trimming stripped 8 bases from V and 1 base from J, with 9 bases between. CDR1 MNHEY and CDR2 SVGAGI come from the germline V gene. The CDR3 DNA is TGTGCCAGCTATTCGACGGCCAAAAACATTCAGTACTTC. Its translation is CASYSTAKNIQYF.

The sample holds many counts of this clonotype. The CDR3: CASSVLVNEQFF. CDR3 coding DNA: TGTGCCAGCTCAGTCCTAGTGAATGAGCAGTTCTTC. The rearrangement joins TRBV18 to TRBJ2-1; no clear D. The CDR3 has 12 residues. Germline V gene data show CDR1 as KGHSH and CDR2 as LQKENI. Trimming removed 5 bases from V and 7 bases from J, with 9 bases in between.

The V gene is TRBV6-6, the J gene TRBJ1-5, with D unclear. Germline lookup yields CDR1 MNHNY and CDR2 SVGAGI (reference sequence). The CDR3 consists of 13 residues. V was clipped by 8 bases and J by 6 bases, with 14 bases between them. The CDR3 DNA is TGTGCCAGCTCGGTCCGGGGATCTCAGCCCCAGCATTTT. Amino acid sequence: CASSVRGSQPQHF.

This clonotype was counted at least ten times. The V and J genes are TRBV7-9 and TRBJ2-1; 7 bases fit TRBD2. After removal of 5 bases from V and 8 bases from J, the junction contained 12 bases not matched to a gene. The CDR3 runs to 15 residues. From germline, CDR1 is SEHNR and CDR2 FQNEAQ (reference sequence). The CDR3 here is CASSPGTTPRDEQFF. DNA for the CDR3: TGTGCCAGCAGCCCCGGGACTACCCCTAGGGATGAGCAGTTCTTC.

This chain uses TRBV12-5 with TRBJ2-3, with 7 nucleotides matching TRBD1. CDR1 is LGHNT and CDR2 is FRNRAP in the germline V gene. This CDR3 is 21 amino acids long. Trimming removed 0 bases from V and 3 bases from J; junction bases left unmatched: 21. CDR3 nucleotide sequence: TGTGCTAGTGGTTTGGTAATTCTCGGACAGGAAGGTGGCTTTCGGACAGATACGCAGTATTTT. As protein: CASGLVILGQEGGFRTDTQYF.

This clonotype has a count of ten or more. The chain couples TRBV6-6 to TRBJ1-1; 10 nucleotides match TRBD1. This CDR3 is 15 amino acids long. Germline CDR1 MNHNY, CDR2 SVGAGI (reference sequence). J lost 6 bases, V lost 6 bases, and 10 bases had no gene match. DNA for the CDR3: TGTGCCAGCAGACAACCGGGACAGGGGCCCCCTGAAGCTTTCTTT. Translating gives CASRQPGQGPPEAFF.

This clonotype was recorded at least ten times. This chain joins TRBV12-3 or TRBV12-4 and TRBJ1-5; 11 nucleotides agree with TRBD1. The CDR3 contains 14 residues. Trimming took 6 bases from V and 6 from J; bases not matched to a gene: 4. CDR3 residues: CASRGQGASQPQHF. As DNA, the CDR3 is TGTGCCAGCAGAGGACAGGGGGCAAGTCAGCCCCAGCATTTT.

Many counts were recorded for this clonotype. This chain uses TRBV7-3 with TRBJ2-3; D is possibly TRBD1 or TRBD2 (5 bases each). This CDR3 has 18 amino acids. Trimming stripped 2 bases from V and 1 base from J, with 19 bases between. Per germline, CDR1 SGHTA and CDR2 FQGTGA. CDR3 loop: CASSLPLHGEGRTDTQYF. The CDR3 bases are TGTGCCAGCAGCTTACCCCTCCATGGTGAGGGGCGCACAGATACGCAGTATTTT.

This clonotype has a handful of counts. This sequence joins TRBV20-1 and TRBJ2-1, with 8 bases identical to TRBD2. Germline lookup yields CDR1 DFQATT and CDR2 SNEGSKA (reference sequence). V shed 2 bases and J 2 bases; nucleotides not matched to a gene: 8. This CDR3 region has 16 residues. CDR3 in DNA: TGCAGTGCTAGATCCCCGGGACTAGGGCCCTACAATGAGCAGTTCTTC. This sequence encodes CSARSPGLGPYNEQFF.

This chain uses TRBV7-3 with TRBJ1-2; possibly TRBD1 for D (5 bases). Germline V gene data show CDR1 as SGHTA and CDR2 as FQGTGA. V was clipped by 4 bases and J by 3 bases, with 12 bases between them. This CDR3 is built from 14 residues. The CDR3: CASSSTGGDYGYTF. As DNA, the CDR3 is TGTGCCAGCAGCTCTACCGGAGGGGACTATGGCTACACCTTC.

This clonotype came up a few times. The rearrangement joins TRBV2 to TRBJ1-1; tentatively, D is TRBD1 (6 bases). Germline loops: CDR1 SNHLY, CDR2 FYNNEI. The CDR3 length is 13 residues. V was shortened by 10 bases and J by 1 base, with 13 bases between the two germline ends. The CDR3 spells CANTGLWNTEAFF. The CDR3, as DNA: TGTGCCAACACAGGGTTGTGGAACACTGAAGCTTTCTTT.

On this clonotype itself: A much larger clone differs from this one at a single base, so this may be a read error. V gene TRBV20-1 combines with J gene TRBJ2-3; TRBD2 matches 11 bases. Germline V gives CDR1 DFQATT, CDR2 SNEGSKA (reference sequence). The CDR3 sequence is 15 residues long. The DNA of the CDR3 is TGCAGTGCTTCCTCCGGGACTAGCGGCACAGATACGCAGAATTTT. Encoded protein: CSASSGTSGTDTQNF.

This clonotype was counted only a few times. This rearrangement joins TRBV7-9 to TRBJ2-1; the D is unclear. CDR1 is SEHNR and CDR2 is FQNEAQ in the germline V gene (reference sequence). The CDR3 contains 13 residues. V was trimmed by 3 bases and J by 11 bases, leaving 14 bases between them. DNA for the CDR3: TGTGCCAGCAGCTTGGGTCCCCGCGAGCAGCAGTTCTTC. Protein product: CASSLGPREQQFF.

This sequence joins TRBV7-3 and TRBJ2-1, with 9 positions matching TRBD2. Germline V gene sequence: CDR1 SGHTA, CDR2 FQGTGA. V gave up 5 bases and J gave up 10 bases; unmatched junction bases: 9. CDR3 size: 14 residues. CDR3 amino acids: CASSMSGGPGEQFF. Written as DNA, the CDR3 is TGTGCCAGCAGCATGAGCGGGGGGCCAGGGGAGCAGTTCTTC. Full variable domain (outside the CDR3, taken from reference TRBV7-3 and TRBJ2-1): GAGVSQTPSNKVTEKGKYVELRCDPISGHTALYWYRQSLGQGPEFLIYFQGTGAADDSGLPNDRFFAVRPEGSVSTLKIQRTERGDSAVYLCASSMSGGPGEQFFGPGTRLTVL.

This clonotype occurred a few times. The V and J genes are TRBV11-2 and TRBJ2-5; D ambiguous. The V end was cut by 1 base, the J end by 1 base, with 4 bases between. Per germline, CDR1 SGHAT and CDR2 FQNNGV. The CDR3 has 13 residues. Written as DNA, the CDR3 is TGTGCCAGCAGCTTAGCTATCCAAGAGACCCAGTACTTC. This translates into CASSLAIQETQYF.

In its sample, this clonotype was seen a few times. The chain is built from TRBV20-1 and TRBJ1-5; 7 bases agree with TRBD1. CDR1 and CDR2 (germline): DFQATT, SNEGSKA (reference sequence). V dropped 3 bases and J dropped 9; count of bases not matched to a gene: 8. CDR3 length: 13 residues. CDR3 DNA: TGCAGTGCTAGCACCAGGGGGTTAAGGCCCCAGCATTTT. It yields the protein CSASTRGLRPQHF.

This clonotype was observed at least ten times. The chain employs TRBV29-1 and TRBJ2-2; D might be TRBD2 (5 bases). This CDR3 is 14 amino acids long. Trimming removed 6 bases at V and 4 bases at J, with 15 bases between. Germline CDR1 SQVTM, CDR2 ANQGSEA. The CDR3 sequence is CSVALGSFTGELFF. In DNA form, the CDR3 reads TGCAGCGTCGCCCTGGGGAGTTTCACCGGGGAGCTGTTTTTT.

There are many counts of this clonotype. The chain employs TRBV28 and TRBJ1-5; D is possibly TRBD1 (6 bases). CDR1 is MDHEN and CDR2 is SYDVKM in the germline V gene. With 7 bases removed from V and 6 bases from J, the gap between germline ends came to 10 bases. The CDR3 is 12 amino acids. CDR3 bases: TGTGCCAGCACTGCAGGGGTTCAGCCCCAGCATTTT. As protein: CASTAGVQPQHF.

This clonotype was detected many times. The chain carries TRBV2 and TRBJ2-7; no reliable D call. The germline V gene encodes CDR1 SNHLY and CDR2 FYNNEI. Deletions cut 6 bases from V and 5 bases from J, with 5 bases between. The CDR3 is 10 residues long. CDR3 nucleotides: TGTGCCAGCAGGGGCCACGAGCAGTACTTC. The encoded protein is CASRGHEQYF.

The sample holds a few counts of this clonotype. This rearrangement joins TRBV27 to TRBJ2-3; D is perhaps TRBD2 (6 bases). The V and J ends lost 5 bases and 6 bases respectively, with 15 bases between them. The CDR3 has 14 amino acids. Germline CDR1 MNHEY, CDR2 SMNVEV (reference sequence). CDR3 coding DNA: TGTGCCAGCAGTCTTACGGGAGCGAGTGATACGCAGTATTTT. It translates to CASSLTGASDTQYF.

This clonotype was counted many times. The J gene is TRBJ2-3, the V gene TRBV6-5; D ambiguous. Trimming stripped 6 bases from V and 4 bases from J, with 5 bases between. The length of the CDR3 is 11 residues. Germline V gene lookup returns CDR1 MNHEY and CDR2 SVGAGI. The CDR3 region is CASRVADTQYF. DNA for the CDR3: TGTGCCAGCAGAGTGGCAGATACGCAGTATTTT.

This clonotype was seen repeatedly, ten times or more. The V call is TRBV29-1, the J call TRBJ1-2; maybe TRBD1 (5 bases). There are 12 residues in the CDR3. From germline, CDR1 is SQVTM and CDR2 ANQGSEA. The CDR3 nucleotides read TGCGCCGCAGGGTCCGAGAACTATGGCTACACCTTC. This sequence encodes CAAGSENYGYTF. The entire variable domain, with the rest obtained from reference TRBV29-1 and TRBJ1-2, is as follows: SAVISQKPSRDICQRGTSLTIQCQVDSQVTMMFWYRQQPGQSLTLIATANQGSEATYESGFVIDKFPISRPNLTFSTLTVSNMSPEDSSIYLCAAGSENYGYTFGSGTRLTVV.

This clonotype came up once. The chain couples TRBV11-2 to TRBJ1-1, with TRBD1 matching 12 bases. The CDR3 runs 16 residues. V was clipped by 5 bases and J by 1 base; unmatched bases: 5. Germline lookup yields CDR1 SGHAT and CDR2 FQNNGV. The CDR3: CASSLRDRGQNTEAFF. The CDR3 DNA sequence: TGTGCCAGCAGCCTCCGGGACAGGGGGCAGAACACTGAAGCTTTCTTT.